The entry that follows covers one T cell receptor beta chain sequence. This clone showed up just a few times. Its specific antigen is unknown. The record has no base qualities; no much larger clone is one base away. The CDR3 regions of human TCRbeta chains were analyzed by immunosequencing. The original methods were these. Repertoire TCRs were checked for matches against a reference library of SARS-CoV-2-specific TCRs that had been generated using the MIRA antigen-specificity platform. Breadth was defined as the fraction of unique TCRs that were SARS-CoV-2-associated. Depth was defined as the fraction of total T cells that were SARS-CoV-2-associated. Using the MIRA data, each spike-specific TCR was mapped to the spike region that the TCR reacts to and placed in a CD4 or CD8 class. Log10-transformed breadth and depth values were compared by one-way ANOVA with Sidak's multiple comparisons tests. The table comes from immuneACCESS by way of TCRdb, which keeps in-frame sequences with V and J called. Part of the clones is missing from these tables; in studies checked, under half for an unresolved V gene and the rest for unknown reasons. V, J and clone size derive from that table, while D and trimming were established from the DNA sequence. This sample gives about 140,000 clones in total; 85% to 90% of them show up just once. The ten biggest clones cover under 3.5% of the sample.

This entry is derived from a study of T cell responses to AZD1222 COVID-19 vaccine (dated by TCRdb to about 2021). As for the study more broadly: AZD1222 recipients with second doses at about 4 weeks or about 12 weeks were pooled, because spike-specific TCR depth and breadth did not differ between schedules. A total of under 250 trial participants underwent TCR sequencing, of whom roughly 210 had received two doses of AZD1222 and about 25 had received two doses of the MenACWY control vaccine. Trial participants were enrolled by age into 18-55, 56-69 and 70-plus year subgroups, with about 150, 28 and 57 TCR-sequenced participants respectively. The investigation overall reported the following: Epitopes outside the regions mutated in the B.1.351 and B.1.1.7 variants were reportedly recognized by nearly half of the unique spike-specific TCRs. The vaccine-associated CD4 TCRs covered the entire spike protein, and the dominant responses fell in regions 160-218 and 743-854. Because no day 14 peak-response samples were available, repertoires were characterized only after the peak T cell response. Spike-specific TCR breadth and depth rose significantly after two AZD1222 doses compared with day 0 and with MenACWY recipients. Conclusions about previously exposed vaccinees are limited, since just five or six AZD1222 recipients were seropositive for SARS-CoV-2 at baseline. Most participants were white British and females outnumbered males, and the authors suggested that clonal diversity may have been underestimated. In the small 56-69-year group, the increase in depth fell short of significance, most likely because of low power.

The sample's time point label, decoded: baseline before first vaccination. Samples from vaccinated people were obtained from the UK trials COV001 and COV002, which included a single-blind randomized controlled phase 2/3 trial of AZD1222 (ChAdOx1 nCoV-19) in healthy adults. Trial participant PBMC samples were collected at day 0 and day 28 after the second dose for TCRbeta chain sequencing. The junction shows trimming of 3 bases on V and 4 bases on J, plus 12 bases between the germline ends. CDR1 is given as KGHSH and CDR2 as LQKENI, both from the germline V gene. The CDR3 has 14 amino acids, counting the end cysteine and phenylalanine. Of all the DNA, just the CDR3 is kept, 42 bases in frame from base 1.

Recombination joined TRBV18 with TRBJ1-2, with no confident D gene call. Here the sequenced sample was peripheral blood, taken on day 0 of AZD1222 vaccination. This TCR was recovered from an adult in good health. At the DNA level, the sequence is TGTGCCAGCTCACCGGTAGTGGAATTCTATGGCTACACCTTC. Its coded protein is CASSPVVEFYGYTF.